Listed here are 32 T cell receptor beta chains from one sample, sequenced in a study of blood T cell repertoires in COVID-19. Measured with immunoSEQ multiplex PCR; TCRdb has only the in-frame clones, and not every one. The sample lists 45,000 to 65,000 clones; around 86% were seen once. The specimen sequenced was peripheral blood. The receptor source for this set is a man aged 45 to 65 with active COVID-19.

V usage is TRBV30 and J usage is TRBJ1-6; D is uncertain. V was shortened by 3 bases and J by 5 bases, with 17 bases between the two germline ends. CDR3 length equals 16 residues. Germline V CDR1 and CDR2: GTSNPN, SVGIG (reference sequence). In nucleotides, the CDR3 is TGTGCCTGGAGATTAGTGGGCAGTCCTAATAATTCACCCCTCCACTTT. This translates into CAWRLVGSPNNSPLHF. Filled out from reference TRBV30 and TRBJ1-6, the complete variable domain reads SQTIHQWPATLVQPVGSPLSLECTVEGTSNPNLYWYRQAAGRGLQLLFYSVGIGQISSEVPQNLSASRPQDRQFILSSKKLLLSDSGFYLCAWRLVGSPNNSPLHFGNGTRLTVT.

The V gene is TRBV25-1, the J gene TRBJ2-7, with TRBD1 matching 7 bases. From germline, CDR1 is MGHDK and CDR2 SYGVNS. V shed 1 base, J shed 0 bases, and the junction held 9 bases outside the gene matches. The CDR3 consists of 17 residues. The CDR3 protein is CASSESLSGGVSYEQYF. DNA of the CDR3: TGTGCCAGCAGTGAATCACTATCAGGGGGAGTCTCCTACGAGCAGTACTTC.

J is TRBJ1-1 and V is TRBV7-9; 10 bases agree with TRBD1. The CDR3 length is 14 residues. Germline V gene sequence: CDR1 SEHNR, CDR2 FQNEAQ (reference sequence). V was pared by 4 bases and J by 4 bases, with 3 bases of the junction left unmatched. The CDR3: CASSWTGGGTEAFF. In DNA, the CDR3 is TGTGCCAGCAGCTGGACAGGGGGTGGCACTGAAGCTTTCTTT.

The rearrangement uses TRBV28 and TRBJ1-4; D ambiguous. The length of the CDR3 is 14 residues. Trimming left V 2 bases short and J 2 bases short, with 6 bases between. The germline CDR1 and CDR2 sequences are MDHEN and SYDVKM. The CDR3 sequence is CASSLVRTNEKLFF. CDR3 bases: TGTGCCAGCAGTTTAGTCAGGACTAATGAAAAACTGTTTTTT.

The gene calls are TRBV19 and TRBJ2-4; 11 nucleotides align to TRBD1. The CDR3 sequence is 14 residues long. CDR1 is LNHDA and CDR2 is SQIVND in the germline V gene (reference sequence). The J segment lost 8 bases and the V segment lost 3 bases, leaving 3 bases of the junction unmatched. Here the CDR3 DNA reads TGTGCCAGTAGTATCGGGACAGGGGGTGACATTCAGTACTTC. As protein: CASSIGTGGDIQYF.

Written as DNA, the CDR3 is TGTGCCAGCAGCTTAAATACAGGGACCGGGGGAAACACCATATATTTT. It encodes CASSLNTGTGGNTIYF. J is TRBJ1-3 and V is TRBV7-2, with D possibly TRBD1 on 6 matching bases. The germline V and J ends were trimmed by 2 bases and 4 bases, with 15 bases remaining between them. The germline V gene encodes CDR1 SGHTA and CDR2 FQGNSA. The length of the CDR3 is 16 residues.

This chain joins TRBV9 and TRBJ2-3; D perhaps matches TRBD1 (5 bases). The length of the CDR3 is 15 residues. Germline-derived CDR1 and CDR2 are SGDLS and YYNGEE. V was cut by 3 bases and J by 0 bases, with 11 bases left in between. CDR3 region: CASSAREGSTDTQYF. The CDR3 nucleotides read TGTGCCAGCAGCGCCAGGGAAGGGAGCACAGATACGCAGTATTTT.

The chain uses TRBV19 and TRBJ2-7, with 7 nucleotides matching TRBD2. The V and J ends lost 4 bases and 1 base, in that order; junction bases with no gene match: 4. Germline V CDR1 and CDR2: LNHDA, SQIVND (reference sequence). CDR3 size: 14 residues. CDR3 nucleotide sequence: TGTGCCAGTAGTAGGCTAGCGGAATCCTACGAGCAGTACTTC. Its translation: CASSRLAESYEQYF.

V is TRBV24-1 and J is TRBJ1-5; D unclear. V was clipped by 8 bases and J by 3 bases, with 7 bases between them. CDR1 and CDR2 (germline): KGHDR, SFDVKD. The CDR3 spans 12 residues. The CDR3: CATMEDNQPQHF. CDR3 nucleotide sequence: TGTGCCACCATGGAGGACAATCAGCCCCAGCATTTT.

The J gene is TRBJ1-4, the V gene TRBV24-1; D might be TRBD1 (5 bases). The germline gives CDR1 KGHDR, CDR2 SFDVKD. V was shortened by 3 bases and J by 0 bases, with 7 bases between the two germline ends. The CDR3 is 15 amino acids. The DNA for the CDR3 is TGTGCCACCAGTGATGGGGCCGCAACTAATGAAAAACTGTTTTTT. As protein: CATSDGAATNEKLFF.

CDR3 sequence (DNA): TGTGCCAGCAGTTTTATCGATACGCAGTATTTT. Its translation: CASSFIDTQYF. This chain uses TRBV12-3 or TRBV12-4 with TRBJ2-3; D is unresolved. This CDR3 has 11 residues. Between the trimmed V and J ends, which lost 3 bases and 6 bases, there was a span of 4 bases.

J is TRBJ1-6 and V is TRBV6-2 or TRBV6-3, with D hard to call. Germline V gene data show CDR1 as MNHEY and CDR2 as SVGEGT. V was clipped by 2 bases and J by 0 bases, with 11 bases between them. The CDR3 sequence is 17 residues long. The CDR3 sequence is CASSYLVSSSYNSPLHF. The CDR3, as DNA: TGTGCCAGCAGTTACCTCGTGAGTAGCTCCTATAATTCACCCCTCCACTTT.

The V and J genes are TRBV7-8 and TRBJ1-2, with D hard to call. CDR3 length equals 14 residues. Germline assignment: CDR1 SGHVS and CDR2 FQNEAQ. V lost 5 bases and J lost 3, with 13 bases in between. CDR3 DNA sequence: TGTGCCAGCAGCCCAGTAACGGGAGACTATGGCTACACCTTC. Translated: CASSPVTGDYGYTF.

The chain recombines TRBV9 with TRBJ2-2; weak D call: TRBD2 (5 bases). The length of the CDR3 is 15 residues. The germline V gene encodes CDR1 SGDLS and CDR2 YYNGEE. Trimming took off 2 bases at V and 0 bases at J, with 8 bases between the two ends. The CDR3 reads CASSVGESNTGELFF. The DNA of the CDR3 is TGTGCCAGCAGCGTCGGGGAGTCGAACACCGGGGAGCTGTTTTTT.

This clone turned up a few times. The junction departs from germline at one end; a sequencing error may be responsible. The CDR3 bases are TGTGCCAGCAGTTTATCTCTTGGCATCATTGCCGGGGATTTT. Translation: CASSLSLGIIAGDF. The chain joins TRBV28 to TRBJ1-3; no reliable D call. The length of the CDR3 is 14 residues. Per germline, CDR1 MDHEN and CDR2 SYDVKM.

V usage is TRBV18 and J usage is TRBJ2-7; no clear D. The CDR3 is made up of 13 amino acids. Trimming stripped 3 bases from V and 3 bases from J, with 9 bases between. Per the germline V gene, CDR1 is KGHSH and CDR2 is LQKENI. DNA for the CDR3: TGTGCCAGCTCACCTTCCAGTTACTACGAGCAGTACTTC. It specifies CASSPSSYYEQYF.

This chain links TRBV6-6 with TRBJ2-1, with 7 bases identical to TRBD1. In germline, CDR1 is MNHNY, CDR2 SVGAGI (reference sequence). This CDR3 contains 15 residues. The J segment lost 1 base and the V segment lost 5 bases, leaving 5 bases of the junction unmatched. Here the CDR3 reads CASSITGVSYNEQFF. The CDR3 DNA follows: TGTGCCAGCAGTATCACAGGGGTTTCCTACAATGAGCAGTTCTTC.

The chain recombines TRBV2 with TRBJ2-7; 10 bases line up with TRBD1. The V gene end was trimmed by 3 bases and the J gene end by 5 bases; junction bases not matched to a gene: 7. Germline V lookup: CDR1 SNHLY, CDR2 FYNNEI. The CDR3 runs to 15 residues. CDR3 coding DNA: TGTGCCAGCAGTGACGCGGGACAGGGGCTCAACGAGCAGTACTTC. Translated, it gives CASSDAGQGLNEQYF.

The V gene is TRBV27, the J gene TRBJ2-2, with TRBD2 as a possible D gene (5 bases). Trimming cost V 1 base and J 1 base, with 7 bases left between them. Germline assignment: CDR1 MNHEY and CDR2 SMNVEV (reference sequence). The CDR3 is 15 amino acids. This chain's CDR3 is CASSLYRGNTGELFF. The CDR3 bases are TGTGCCAGCAGTTTATATCGGGGGAACACCGGGGAGCTGTTTTTT.

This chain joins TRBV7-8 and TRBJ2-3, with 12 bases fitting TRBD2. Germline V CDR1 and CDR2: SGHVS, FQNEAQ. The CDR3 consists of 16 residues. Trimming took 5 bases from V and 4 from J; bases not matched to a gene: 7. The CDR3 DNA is TGTGCCAGCAGCCCCCGGACTAGCGGGGAAGCAGATACGCAGTATTTT. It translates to CASSPRTSGEADTQYF.

The CDR3 loop reads CASSIRRTTNEKLFF. CDR3 sequence (DNA): TGTGCCAGTAGTATCAGGAGGACGACTAATGAAAAACTGTTTTTT. The rearrangement uses TRBV19 and TRBJ1-4, with D uncertain. The CDR3 spans 15 residues. Germline V CDR1 and CDR2: LNHDA, SQIVND (reference sequence). The V gene lost 3 bases and the J gene lost 2 bases, with 10 bases spanning the gap.

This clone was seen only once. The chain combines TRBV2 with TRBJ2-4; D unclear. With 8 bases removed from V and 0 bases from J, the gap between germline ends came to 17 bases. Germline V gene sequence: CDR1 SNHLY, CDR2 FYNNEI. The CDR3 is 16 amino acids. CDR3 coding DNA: TGTGCCAGCTCCCCTAGAATGGGTATAGCCAAAAACATTCAGTACTTC. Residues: CASSPRMGIAKNIQYF.

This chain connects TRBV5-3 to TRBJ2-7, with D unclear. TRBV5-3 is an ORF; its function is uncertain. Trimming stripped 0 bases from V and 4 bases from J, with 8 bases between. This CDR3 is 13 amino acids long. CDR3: CARSLAPGYEQYF. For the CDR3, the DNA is TGTGCCAGAAGCTTGGCTCCCGGGTACGAGCAGTACTTC.

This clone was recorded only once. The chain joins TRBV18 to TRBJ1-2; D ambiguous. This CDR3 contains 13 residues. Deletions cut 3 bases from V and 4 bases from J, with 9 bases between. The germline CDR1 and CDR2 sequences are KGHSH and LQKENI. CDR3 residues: CASSPDYSYGYTF. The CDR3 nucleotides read TGTGCCAGCTCACCGGACTATTCCTATGGCTACACCTTC.

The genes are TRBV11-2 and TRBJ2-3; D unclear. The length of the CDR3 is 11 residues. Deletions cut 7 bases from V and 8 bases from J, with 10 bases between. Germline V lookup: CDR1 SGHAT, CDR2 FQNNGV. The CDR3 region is CASTLVGTQYF. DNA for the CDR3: TGTGCCAGCACCCTAGTGGGTACGCAGTATTTT.

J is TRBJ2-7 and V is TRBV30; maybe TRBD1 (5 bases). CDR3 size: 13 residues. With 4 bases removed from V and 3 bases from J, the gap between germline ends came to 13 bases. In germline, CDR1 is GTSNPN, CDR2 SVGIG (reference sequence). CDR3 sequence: CAWKGNENYEQYF. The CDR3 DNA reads TGTGCCTGGAAGGGGAATGAGAACTACGAGCAGTACTTC.

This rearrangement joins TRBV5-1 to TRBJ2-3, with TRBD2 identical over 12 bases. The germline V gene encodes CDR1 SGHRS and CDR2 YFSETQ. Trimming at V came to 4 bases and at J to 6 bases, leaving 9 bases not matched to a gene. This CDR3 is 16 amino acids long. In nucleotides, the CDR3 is TGCGCCAGCAGCCCAGATGGACTAGCGGGGTCTGATACGCAGTATTTT. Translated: CASSPDGLAGSDTQYF.

The CDR3 DNA follows: TGTGCCAGCAGCTTAGGCTCAGGGACAGATACGCAGTATTTT. This translates into CASSLGSGTDTQYF. The chain recombines TRBV11-2 with TRBJ2-3, with D possibly matching TRBD1 (5 bases). V was pared by 1 base and J by 3 bases, with 8 bases between. CDR1 and CDR2 (germline): SGHAT, FQNNGV. This CDR3 contains 14 residues.

The CDR3 DNA reads as TGTGCCAGCAGCCCGCGGGGCGGGAGGGCGAACACCGGGGAGCTGTTTTTT. As protein: CASSPRGGRANTGELFF. V is TRBV5-4 and J is TRBJ2-2; 9 bases match TRBD2. CDR3 size: 17 residues. Trimming cost V 4 bases and J 0 bases; bases outside gene matches: 7. Germline CDR1 and CDR2: SGHNT and YYREEE (reference sequence).

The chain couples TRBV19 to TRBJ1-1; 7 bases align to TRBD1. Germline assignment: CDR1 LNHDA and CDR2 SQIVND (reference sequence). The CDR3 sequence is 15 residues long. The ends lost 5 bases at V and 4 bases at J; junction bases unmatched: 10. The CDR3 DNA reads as TGTGCCAGTAGTTCCTACTTTCAGGGGGGCACTGAAGCTTTCTTT. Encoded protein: CASSSYFQGGTEAFF.

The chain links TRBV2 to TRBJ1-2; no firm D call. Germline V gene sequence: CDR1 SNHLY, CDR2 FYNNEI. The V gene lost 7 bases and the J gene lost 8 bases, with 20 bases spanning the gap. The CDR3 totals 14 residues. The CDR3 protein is CASTEEGNFGGYTF. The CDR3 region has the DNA TGTGCCAGCACCGAGGAGGGTAACTTTGGGGGCTACACCTTC.

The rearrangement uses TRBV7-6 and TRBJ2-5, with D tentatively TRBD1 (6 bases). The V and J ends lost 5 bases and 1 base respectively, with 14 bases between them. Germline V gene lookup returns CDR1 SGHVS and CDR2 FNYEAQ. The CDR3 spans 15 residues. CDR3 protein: CASSEGHNFQETQYF. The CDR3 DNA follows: TGTGCCAGCAGCGAGGGACATAACTTCCAAGAGACCCAGTACTTC.